These 17 T cell receptor beta chains originate from one sample sequenced in a study of shared clonotypes between healthy human individuals. Sequenced by immunoSEQ multiplex PCR; TCRdb stores in-frame clones only, minus some. This sample carries roughly 2.5 million clones, more than 80% of them seen once, and the ten largest clones take over 0.12%. The sequenced sample consisted of naive CD4+ T cells sorted from blood. Subset described: CD45RA+ positively selected. Source of these receptors: a man in his late teens or twenties in good health.

The rearrangement joins TRBV10-1 to TRBJ2-7, with 8 positions matching TRBD1. The CDR3 runs 14 residues. From germline, CDR1 is WNHNN and CDR2 SYGVQD (reference sequence). Losses at the gene ends were 6 bases for V and 2 bases for J; bases not matched to a gene: 6. Here the CDR3 DNA reads TGCGCCAGCAGCGCGGACAGGGATACCTACGAGCAGTACTTC. Translating it yields CASSADRDTYEQYF.

CDR3 loop: CASSLDSPGEQFF. The CDR3 DNA reads as TGTGCCAGCAGCTTAGATAGCCCAGGCGAGCAGTTCTTC. The rearrangement joins TRBV11-2 to TRBJ2-1; no definite D call. V gave up 0 bases and J gave up 10 bases, with 10 bases separating them. The length of the CDR3 is 13 residues. Germline CDR1 is SGHAT and CDR2 is FQNNGV.

The chain is built from TRBV7-2 and TRBJ2-7, with D uncertain. V was trimmed by 1 base and J by 2 bases, leaving 12 bases between them. This CDR3 comprises 15 residues. Germline V lookup: CDR1 SGHTA, CDR2 FQGNSA. The CDR3 loop is CASSLGATSAYEQYF. CDR3 nucleotide sequence: TGTGCCAGCAGCTTAGGGGCGACATCGGCCTACGAGCAGTACTTC.

This sequence joins TRBV15 and TRBJ2-1; 12 bases align to TRBD2. J gave up 0 bases and V 0 bases, and 12 bases lay outside the gene matches. CDR3 length equals 21 residues. From germline, CDR1 is LNHNV and CDR2 YYDKDF (reference sequence). The CDR3 DNA follows: TGTGCCACCAGCAGAGAACGAAGACTAGCGGGAGTCAGGAGCTCCTACAATGAGCAGTTCTTC. Amino acids: CATSRERRLAGVRSSYNEQFF.

This sequence joins TRBV14 and TRBJ2-1; 7 bases line up with TRBD2. Germline V lookup: CDR1 SGHDN, CDR2 FVKESK. The CDR3 is made up of 16 amino acids. J gave up 6 bases and V 4 bases, and 12 bases lay outside the gene matches. The CDR3 loop reads CASSPLRLAGRNEQFF. In DNA, the CDR3 is TGTGCCAGCAGCCCACTCCGACTAGCCGGACGCAATGAGCAGTTCTTC.

A single count supports this clone. J is TRBJ1-5 and V is TRBV21-1; the table's D call TRBD1 went unverified against the DNA. TRBV21-1 is given as a pseudogene. There are 16 residues in the CDR3. The CDR3 is CASITMGQDSNQPQHF. The CDR3 DNA reads as TGTGCCAGCATCACGATGGGGCAGGATAGCAATCAGCCCCAGCATTTT.

V usage is TRBV10-1 and J usage is TRBJ1-4, with D maybe TRBD1 (6 bases). This CDR3 region has 13 residues. The germline V gene encodes CDR1 WNHNN and CDR2 SYGVQD (reference sequence). V was shortened by 6 bases and J by 5 bases, with 10 bases between the two germline ends. The CDR3 DNA reads as TGCGCCAGCAGCCCAGGGGTGAATGAAAAACTGTTTTTT. Amino acids: CASSPGVNEKLFF.

The chain employs TRBV2 and TRBJ1-2; TRBD1 matches at 8 bases. CDR3 length: 14 amino acids. Germline CDR1 and CDR2: SNHLY and FYNNEI. The junction had 9 bases not matched to a gene; V was cut back by 7 bases and J by 5 bases. DNA of the CDR3: TGTGCCAGCATGTTTCAGGGGGCCCTTTATGGCTACACCTTC. Its protein is CASMFQGALYGYTF.

The chain recombines TRBV6-6 with TRBJ2-7, with a weak D call TRBD2 (6 bases). Trimming took off 5 bases at V and 2 bases at J, with 16 bases between the two ends. Germline assignment: CDR1 MNHNY and CDR2 SVGAGI (reference sequence). The CDR3 spans 15 residues. CDR3 loop: CASSPHGRRPYEQYF. Written as DNA, the CDR3 is TGTGCCAGCAGTCCTCACGGGAGAAGGCCCTACGAGCAGTACTTC.

This CDR3 is CASSIQDSTQYF. The DNA of the CDR3 is TGTGCCAGTAGTATTCAGGACTCTACCCAGTACTTC. The chain couples TRBV19 to TRBJ2-5; TRBD2 might be the D (5 bases). V lost 3 bases, J lost 8 bases, and 10 bases lay in between. Germline V lookup: CDR1 LNHDA, CDR2 SQIVND (reference sequence). The CDR3 sequence is 12 residues long.

The chain combines TRBV27 with TRBJ1-2; no definite D call. V lost 3 bases to trimming and J lost 6 bases, with 11 bases between them. CDR3 length: 13 amino acids. In germline, CDR1 is MNHEY, CDR2 SMNVEV (reference sequence). The CDR3 nucleotides are TGTGCCAGCAGTTTTTCTACAGCTCATGGCTACACCTTC. Translation: CASSFSTAHGYTF.

The chain links TRBV5-1 to TRBJ1-2; 9 nucleotides align to TRBD1. Trimming removed 6 bases from V and 0 bases from J; junction bases left unmatched: 0. This CDR3 spans 13 amino acids. The germline CDR1 and CDR2 sequences are SGHRS and YFSETQ. The CDR3 loop is CASNRGPNYGYTF. The CDR3 DNA follows: TGCGCCAGCAACAGGGGGCCTAACTATGGCTACACCTTC.

This clone was detected a few times. This chain links TRBV2 with TRBJ1-2, with D maybe TRBD1 (6 bases). CDR1 and CDR2 from the germline V gene are SNHLY and FYNNEI. Trimming shortened V by 5 bases and J by 4 bases, and 14 bases separated the two germline ends. CDR3 size: 14 residues. CDR3 nucleotide sequence: TGTGCCAGCAGTCAACAGGGAGAGGGCTATGGCTACACCTTC. Amino acid sequence: CASSQQGEGYGYTF.

V and J are TRBV10-1 and TRBJ2-7, with TRBD2 matching over 9 bases. With 0 bases clipped from V and 6 bases from J, the junction kept 9 bases outside the gene matches. The CDR3 length is 16 residues. Germline V gene data show CDR1 as WNHNN and CDR2 as SYGVQD (reference sequence). For the CDR3, the DNA is TGCGCCAGCAGTGAGTCGAAAGCGGGAGGAACTTCCGAGCAGTACTTC. This encodes CASSESKAGGTSEQYF.

A word on this clone: Distinct nucleotide sequences in the sample also encode this CDR3. The chain combines TRBV6-1 with TRBJ1-1; unclear D gene. Trimming stripped 6 bases from V and 1 base from J, with 9 bases between. This CDR3 region has 13 residues. Germline-derived CDR1 and CDR2 are MNHNS and SASEGT. In nucleotides, the CDR3 is TGTGCCAGCAGCGAGAGGAGGAACACTGAAGCTTTCTTT. As protein: CASSERRNTEAFF.

This clone appeared once. DNA for the CDR3: TGCGCCAGCAGCCAAAACGGGGCTAGCGGGAGAAGTGATACGCAGTATTTT. Protein product: CASSQNGASGRSDTQYF. The chain employs TRBV4-3 and TRBJ2-3, with TRBD2 identical over 10 bases. CDR1 and CDR2 from the germline V gene are LGHNA and YSLEER. The CDR3 loop spans 17 amino acids. V was pared by 2 bases and J by 6 bases, with 11 bases of the junction left unmatched.

The CDR3 reads CASSWDTGYDSPLHF. CDR3 bases: TGTGCCAGCAGTTGGGACACCGGATATGATTCACCCCTCCACTTT. The genes are TRBV7-2 and TRBJ1-6; D may be TRBD1 (6 bases). The CDR3 totals 15 residues. Trimming took off 6 bases at V and 8 bases at J, with 17 bases between the two ends. From germline, CDR1 is SGHTA and CDR2 FQGNSA.